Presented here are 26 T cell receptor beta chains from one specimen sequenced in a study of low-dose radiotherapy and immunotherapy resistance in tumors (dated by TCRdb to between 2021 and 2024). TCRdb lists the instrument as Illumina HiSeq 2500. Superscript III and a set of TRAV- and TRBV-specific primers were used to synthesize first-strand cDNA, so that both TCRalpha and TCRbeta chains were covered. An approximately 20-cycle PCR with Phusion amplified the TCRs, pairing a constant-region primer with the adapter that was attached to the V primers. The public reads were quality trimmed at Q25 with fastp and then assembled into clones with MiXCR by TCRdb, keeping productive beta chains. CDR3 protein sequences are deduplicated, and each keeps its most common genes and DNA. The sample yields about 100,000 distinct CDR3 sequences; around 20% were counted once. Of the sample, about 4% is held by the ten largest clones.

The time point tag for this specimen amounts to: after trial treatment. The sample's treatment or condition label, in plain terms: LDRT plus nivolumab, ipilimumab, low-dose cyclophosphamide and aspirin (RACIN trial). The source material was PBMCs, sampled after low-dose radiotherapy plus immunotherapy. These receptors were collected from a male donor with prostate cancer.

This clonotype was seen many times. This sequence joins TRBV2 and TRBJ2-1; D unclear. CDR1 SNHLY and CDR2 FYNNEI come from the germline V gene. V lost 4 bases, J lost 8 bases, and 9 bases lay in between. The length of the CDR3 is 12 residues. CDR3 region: CASSVLVDEQFF. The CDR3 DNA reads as TGTGCCAGCAGTGTCTTGGTAGATGAGCAGTTCTTC.

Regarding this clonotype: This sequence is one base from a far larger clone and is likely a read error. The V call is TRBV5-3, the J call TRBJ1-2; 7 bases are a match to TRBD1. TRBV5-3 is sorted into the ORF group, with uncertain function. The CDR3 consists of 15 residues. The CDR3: CASSLSQGVFDGYTF. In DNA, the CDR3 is TGTGCCAGCAGCTTGTCTCAGGGGGTGTTCGATGGCTACACCTTC.

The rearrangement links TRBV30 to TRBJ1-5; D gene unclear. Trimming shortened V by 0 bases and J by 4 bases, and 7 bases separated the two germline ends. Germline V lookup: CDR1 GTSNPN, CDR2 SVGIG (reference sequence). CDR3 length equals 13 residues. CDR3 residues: CAWSVQENQPQHF. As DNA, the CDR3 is TGTGCCTGGAGTGTCCAGGAGAATCAGCCCCAGCATTTT.

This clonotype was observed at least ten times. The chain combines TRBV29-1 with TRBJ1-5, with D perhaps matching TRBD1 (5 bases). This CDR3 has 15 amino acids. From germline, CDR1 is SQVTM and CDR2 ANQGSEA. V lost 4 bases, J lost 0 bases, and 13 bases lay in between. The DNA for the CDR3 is TGCAGCGTTGGGGGGTCCGGTTATAGCAATCAGCCCCAGCATTTT. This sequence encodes CSVGGSGYSNQPQHF.

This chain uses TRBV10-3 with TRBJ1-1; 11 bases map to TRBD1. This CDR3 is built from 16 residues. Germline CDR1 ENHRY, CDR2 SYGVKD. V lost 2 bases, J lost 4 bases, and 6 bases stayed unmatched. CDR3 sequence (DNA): TGTGCCATCAGTGAGCAGATGGGGACAGGGGGCACTGAAGCTTTCTTT. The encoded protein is CAISEQMGTGGTEAFF.

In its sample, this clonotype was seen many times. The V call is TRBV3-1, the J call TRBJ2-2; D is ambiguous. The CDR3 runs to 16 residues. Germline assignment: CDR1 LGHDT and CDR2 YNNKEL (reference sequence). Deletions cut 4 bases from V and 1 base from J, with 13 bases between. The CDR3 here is CASSPLGVGNTGELFF. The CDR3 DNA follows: TGTGCCAGCAGCCCCCTTGGCGTGGGGAACACCGGGGAGCTGTTTTTT.

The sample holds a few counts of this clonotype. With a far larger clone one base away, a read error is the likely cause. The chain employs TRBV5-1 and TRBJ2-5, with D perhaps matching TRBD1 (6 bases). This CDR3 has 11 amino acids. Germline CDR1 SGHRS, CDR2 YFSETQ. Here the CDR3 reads CVSSGRGTQYF. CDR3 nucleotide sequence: TGTGTCAGCAGCGGCAGGGGGACCCAGTACTTC.

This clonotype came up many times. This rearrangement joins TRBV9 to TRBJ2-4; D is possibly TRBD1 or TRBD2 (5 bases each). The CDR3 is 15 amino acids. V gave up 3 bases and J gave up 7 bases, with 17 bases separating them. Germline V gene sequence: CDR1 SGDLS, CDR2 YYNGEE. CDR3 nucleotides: TGTGCCAGCAGCGGCTCCGGGACCCCCGAGAACATTCAGTACTTC. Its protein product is CASSGSGTPENIQYF.

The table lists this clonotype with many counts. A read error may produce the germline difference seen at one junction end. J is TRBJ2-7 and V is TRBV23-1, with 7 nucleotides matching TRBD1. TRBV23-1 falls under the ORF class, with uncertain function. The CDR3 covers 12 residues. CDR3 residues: CAGRGGAYEQYF. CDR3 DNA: TGCGCCGGCAGAGGGGGCGCATACGAGCAGTACTTC.

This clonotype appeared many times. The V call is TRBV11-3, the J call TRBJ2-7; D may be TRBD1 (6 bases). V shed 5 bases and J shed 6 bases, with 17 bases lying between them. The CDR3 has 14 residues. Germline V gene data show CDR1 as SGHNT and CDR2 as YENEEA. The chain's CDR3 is CASSPSNRELEQYF. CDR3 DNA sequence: TGTGCCAGCAGCCCCTCAAACAGGGAGCTCGAGCAGTACTTC.

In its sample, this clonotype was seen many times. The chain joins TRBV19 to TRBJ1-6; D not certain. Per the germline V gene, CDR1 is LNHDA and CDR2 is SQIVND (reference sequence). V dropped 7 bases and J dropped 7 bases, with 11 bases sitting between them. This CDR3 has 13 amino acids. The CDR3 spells CASKYKVNSPLHF. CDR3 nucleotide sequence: TGTGCCAGTAAATATAAGGTGAATTCACCCCTCCACTTT.

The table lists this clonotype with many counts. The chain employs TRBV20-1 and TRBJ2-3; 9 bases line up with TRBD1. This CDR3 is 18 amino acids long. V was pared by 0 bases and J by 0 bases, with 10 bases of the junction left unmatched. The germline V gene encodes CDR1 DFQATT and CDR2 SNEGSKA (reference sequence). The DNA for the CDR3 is TGCAGTGCTAGAGATCTTCTACCGGGACAGGGAAGCACAGATACGCAGTATTTT. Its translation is CSARDLLPGQGSTDTQYF.

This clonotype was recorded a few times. In DNA, the CDR3 is TGTGCCAGCACCTCCCCTGACAGGTACGATGAAGCTTTCTTT. It encodes CASTSPDRYDEAFF. The J gene is TRBJ1-1, the V gene TRBV12-3 or TRBV12-4; the D gene is possibly TRBD1 (6 bases). This CDR3 comprises 14 residues. Trimming took off 7 bases at V and 7 bases at J, with 19 bases between the two ends.

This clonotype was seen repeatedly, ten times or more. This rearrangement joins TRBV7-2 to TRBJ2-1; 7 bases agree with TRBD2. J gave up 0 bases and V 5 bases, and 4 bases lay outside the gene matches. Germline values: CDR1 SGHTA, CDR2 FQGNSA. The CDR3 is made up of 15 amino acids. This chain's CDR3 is CASSPAGSSYNEQFF. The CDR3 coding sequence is TGTGCCAGCAGCCCAGCGGGGAGCTCCTACAATGAGCAGTTCTTC.

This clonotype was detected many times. The DNA for the CDR3 is TGTGCCAGCAGTTTGGACTTGGTCGGTGTTGAGCAGTTCTTC. Translation gives CASSLDLVGVEQFF. The genes are TRBV2 and TRBJ2-1; D may be TRBD2 (5 bases). The V gene's germline CDR1 is SNHLY and CDR2 FYNNEI. V gave up 5 bases and J gave up 9 bases, with 17 bases separating them. CDR3 length equals 14 residues.

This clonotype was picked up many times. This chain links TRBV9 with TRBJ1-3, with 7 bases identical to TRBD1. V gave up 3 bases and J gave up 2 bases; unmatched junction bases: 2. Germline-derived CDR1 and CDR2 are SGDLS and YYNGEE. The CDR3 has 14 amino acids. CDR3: CASSDGTAGNTIYF. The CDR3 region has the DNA TGTGCCAGCAGCGACGGGACAGCTGGAAACACCATATATTTT. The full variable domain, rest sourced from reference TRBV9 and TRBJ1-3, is DSGVTQTPKHLITATGQRVTLRCSPRSGDLSVYWYQQSLDQGLQFLIQYYNGEERAKGNILERFSAQQFPDLHSELNLSSLELGDSALYFCASSDGTAGNTIYFGEGSWLTVV.

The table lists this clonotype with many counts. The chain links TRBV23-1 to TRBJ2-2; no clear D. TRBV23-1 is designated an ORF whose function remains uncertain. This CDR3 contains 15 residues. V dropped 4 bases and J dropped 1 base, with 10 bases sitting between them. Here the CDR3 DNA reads TGCGCCAGCAGTCCCGAGGCAGGGAACACCGGGGAGCTGTTTTTT. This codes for CASSPEAGNTGELFF.

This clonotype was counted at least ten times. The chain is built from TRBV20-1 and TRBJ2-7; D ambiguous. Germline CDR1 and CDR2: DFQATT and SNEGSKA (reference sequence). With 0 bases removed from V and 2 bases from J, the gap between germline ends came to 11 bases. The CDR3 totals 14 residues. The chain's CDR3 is CSARDQAHPYEQYF. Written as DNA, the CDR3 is TGCAGTGCTAGAGATCAGGCTCACCCCTACGAGCAGTACTTC.

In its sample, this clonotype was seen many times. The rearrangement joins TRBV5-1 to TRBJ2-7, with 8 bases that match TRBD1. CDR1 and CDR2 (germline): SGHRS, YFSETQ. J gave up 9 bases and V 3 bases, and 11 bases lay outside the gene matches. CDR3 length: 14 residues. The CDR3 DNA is TGCGCCAGCAGCTCCGGGACAGGATCGGTGGGGCAGTACTTC. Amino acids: CASSSGTGSVGQYF.

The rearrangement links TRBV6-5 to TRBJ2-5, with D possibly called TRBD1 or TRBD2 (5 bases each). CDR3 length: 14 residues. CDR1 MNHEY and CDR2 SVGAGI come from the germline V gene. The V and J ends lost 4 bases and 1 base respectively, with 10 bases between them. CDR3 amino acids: CASSSWGSQETQYF. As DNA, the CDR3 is TGTGCCAGCAGTTCCTGGGGGTCCCAAGAGACCCAGTACTTC.

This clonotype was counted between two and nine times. CDR3 protein: CASSKGGNQETQYF. CDR3 DNA sequence: TGCGCCAGCAGCAAAGGGGGAAATCAAGAGACCCAGTACTTC. This chain uses TRBV4-1 with TRBJ2-5, with D perhaps TRBD1 (6 bases). Germline V gene sequence: CDR1 MGHRA, CDR2 YSYEKL. The V end lost 5 bases, the J end lost 2 bases, and 12 bases lay between the germline ends. This CDR3 spans 14 amino acids.

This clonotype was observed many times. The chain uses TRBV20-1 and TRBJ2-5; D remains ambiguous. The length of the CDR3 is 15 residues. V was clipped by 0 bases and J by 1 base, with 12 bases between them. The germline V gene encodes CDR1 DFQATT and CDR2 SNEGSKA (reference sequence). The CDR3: CSARDRTGSQETQYF. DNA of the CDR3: TGCAGTGCTAGAGATCGCACGGGTTCCCAAGAGACCCAGTACTTC.

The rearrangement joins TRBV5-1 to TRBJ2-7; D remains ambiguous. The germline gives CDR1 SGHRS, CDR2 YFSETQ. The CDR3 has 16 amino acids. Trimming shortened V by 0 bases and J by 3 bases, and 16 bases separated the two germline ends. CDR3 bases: TGCGCCAGCAGCTTGGACAGTCCGGCAGCAAACTACGAGCAGTACTTC. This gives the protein CASSLDSPAANYEQYF.

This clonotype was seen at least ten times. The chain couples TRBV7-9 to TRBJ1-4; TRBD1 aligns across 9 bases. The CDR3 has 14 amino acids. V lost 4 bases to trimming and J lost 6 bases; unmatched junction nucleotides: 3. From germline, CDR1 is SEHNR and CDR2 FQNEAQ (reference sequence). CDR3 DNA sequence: TGTGCCAGCAGCTCAAGGACAGGGGATGAAAAACTGTTTTTT. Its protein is CASSSRTGDEKLFF.

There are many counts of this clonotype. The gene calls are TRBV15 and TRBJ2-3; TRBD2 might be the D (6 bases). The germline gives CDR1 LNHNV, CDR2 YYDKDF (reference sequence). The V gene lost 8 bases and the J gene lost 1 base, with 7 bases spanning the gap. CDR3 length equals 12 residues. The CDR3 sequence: CATGGRTDTQYF. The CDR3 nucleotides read TGTGCCACCGGAGGGCGCACAGATACGCAGTATTTT.

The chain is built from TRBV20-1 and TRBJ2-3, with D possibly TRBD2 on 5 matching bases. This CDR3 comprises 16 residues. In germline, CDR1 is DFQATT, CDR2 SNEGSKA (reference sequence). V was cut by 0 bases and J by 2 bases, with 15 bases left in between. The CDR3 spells CSARDGAVPSTDTQYF. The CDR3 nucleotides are TGCAGTGCTAGAGATGGAGCGGTTCCCTCCACAGATACGCAGTATTTT.